These 9 T cell receptor beta chains were all obtained from the same sample, sequenced in a study of blood T cell repertoires in COVID-19 (dated by TCRdb to between 2020 and 2021). Receptors were amplified or captured by the immunoSEQ multiplex PCR assay. The table was pulled from immuneACCESS by TCRdb, which kept in-frame rearrangements only. Such tables lose some clones; where checked, under half of the loss comes from unresolved V genes, and the rest has no known cause. This sample lists about 140,000 clones; 79% were detected once. The ten top clones hold under 4.5% of the sample. Material for sequencing was peripheral blood. The origin of the receptors is a man between 60 and 75 years old with acute or convalescent COVID-19.

The rearrangement uses TRBV28 and TRBJ1-2; no reliable D call. The CDR3 has 12 amino acids. Germline V gene sequence: CDR1 MDHEN, CDR2 SYDVKM. V lost 2 bases and J lost 4, with 5 bases in between. The CDR3 coding sequence is TGTGCCAGCAGTTTAGAGCTCTATGGCTACACCTTC. Translated, it gives CASSLELYGYTF.

CDR3 bases: TGCGCCAGCAGCTTGGGACAGGGGGTGGTAGAGACCCAGTACTTC. Protein: CASSLGQGVVETQYF. The chain combines TRBV5-1 with TRBJ2-5; 9 positions agree with TRBD1. Germline V gene lookup returns CDR1 SGHRS and CDR2 YFSETQ. V gave up 0 bases and J gave up 4 bases; unmatched junction bases: 4. This CDR3 contains 15 residues.

This chain uses TRBV6-1 with TRBJ1-2; D is undetermined. Germline V gene sequence: CDR1 MNHNS, CDR2 SASEGT. CDR3 length: 13 residues. V lost 0 bases to trimming and J lost 7 bases, with 9 bases between them. For the CDR3, the DNA is TGTGCCAGCAGTGAAGCCCGGGGTGGTGGCTACACCTTC. It encodes CASSEARGGGYTF.

The chain combines TRBV18 with TRBJ2-7; 7 bases are a match to TRBD1. CDR1 is KGHSH and CDR2 is LQKENI in the germline V gene. CDR3 length: 14 residues. V shed 4 bases, J shed 1 base, and the junction held 4 bases outside the gene matches. CDR3 bases: TGTGCCAGCTCACACGACAGGGAATCCTACGAGCAGTACTTC. Encoded protein: CASSHDRESYEQYF.

J is TRBJ1-5 and V is TRBV28, with 7 bases that match TRBD1. V shed 3 bases and J 1 base; nucleotides not matched to a gene: 3. Germline-derived CDR1 and CDR2 are MDHEN and SYDVKM. CDR3 length equals 15 residues. In nucleotides, the CDR3 is TGTGCCAGCAGTTTGGTACAGGGGAGCAATCAGCCCCAGCATTTT. Its translation: CASSLVQGSNQPQHF. The full variable domain, its missing parts supplied by reference TRBV28 and TRBJ1-5, is DVKVTQSSRYLVKRTGEKVFLECVQDMDHENMFWYRQDPGLGLRLIYFSYDVKMKEKGDIPEGYSVSREKKERFSLILESASTNQTSMYLCASSLVQGSNQPQHFGDGTRLSIL.

This chain joins TRBV28 and TRBJ2-3; 11 bases are a match to TRBD2. V was pared by 2 bases and J by 3 bases, with 10 bases of the junction left unmatched. The CDR3 runs 18 residues. Germline assignment: CDR1 MDHEN and CDR2 SYDVKM. CDR3 region: CASSLGQLAGDGTDTQYF. CDR3 in DNA: TGTGCCAGCAGTTTAGGCCAACTAGCGGGAGATGGGACAGATACGCAGTATTTT.

The genes are TRBV7-9 and TRBJ1-3; 7 positions agree with TRBD1. There are 15 residues in the CDR3. Germline CDR1 SEHNR, CDR2 FQNEAQ (reference sequence). V lost 5 bases to trimming and J lost 2 bases; unmatched junction nucleotides: 6. In DNA, the CDR3 is TGTGCCAGCAGCCAGCTACAGGGGACTGGAAACACCATATATTTT. Encoded protein: CASSQLQGTGNTIYF.

The rearrangement uses TRBV27 and TRBJ2-1; D call uncertain. The CDR3 extends over 15 amino acids. Per the germline V gene, CDR1 is MNHEY and CDR2 is SMNVEV (reference sequence). V shed 5 bases and J shed 1 base, with 12 bases lying between them. The CDR3 region has the DNA TGTGCCAGCAGTACGCACGAGTTATCCTACAATGAGCAGTTCTTC. Residues: CASSTHELSYNEQFF.

The chain couples TRBV5-1 to TRBJ1-2; D uncertain. CDR1 is SGHRS, CDR2 YFSETQ, per germline. V dropped 2 bases and J dropped 6 bases, with 14 bases sitting between them. The CDR3 loop spans 14 amino acids. The CDR3 reads CASSLMEGGDGYTF. The DNA for the CDR3 is TGCGCCAGCAGCTTAATGGAGGGAGGAGATGGCTACACCTTC.